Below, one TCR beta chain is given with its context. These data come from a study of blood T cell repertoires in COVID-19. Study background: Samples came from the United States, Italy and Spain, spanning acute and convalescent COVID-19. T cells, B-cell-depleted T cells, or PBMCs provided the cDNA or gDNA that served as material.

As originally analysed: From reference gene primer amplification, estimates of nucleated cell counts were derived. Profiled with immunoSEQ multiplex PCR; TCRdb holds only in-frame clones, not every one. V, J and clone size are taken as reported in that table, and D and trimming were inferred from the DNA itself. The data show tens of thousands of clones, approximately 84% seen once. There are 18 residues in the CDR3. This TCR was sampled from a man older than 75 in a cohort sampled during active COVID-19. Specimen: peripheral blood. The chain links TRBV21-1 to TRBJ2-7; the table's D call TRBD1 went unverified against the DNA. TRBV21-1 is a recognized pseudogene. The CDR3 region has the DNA TGTGCCAGCAGCTTAGCGACAGGGGTTATTAACCTGTCCTACGAGCAGTACTTC. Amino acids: CASSLATGVINLSYEQYF.